This entry lists 26 T cell receptor beta chains sequenced from one sample in a study of T cell responses to AZD1222 COVID-19 vaccine. Measured with immunoSEQ multiplex PCR; TCRdb has only the in-frame clones, and not every one. The sample has roughly 140,000 clones, 75% to 90% seen once; the top ten hold roughly 4.5%. Sequenced here: peripheral blood, sampled on day 0 of MenACWY control vaccination. All receptors come from an adult in good health.

The chain uses TRBV9 and TRBJ2-3; D is ambiguous. With 4 bases removed from V and 9 bases from J, the gap between germline ends came to 9 bases. This CDR3 contains 11 residues. Looked up from germline, CDR1 is SGDLS and CDR2 is YYNGEE. This chain's CDR3 is CASSTAGTQYF. The CDR3 DNA sequence: TGTGCCAGCAGCACCGCCGGGACGCAGTATTTT.

As to this clone: The sample carries other DNA sequences with the same CDR3. This sequence joins TRBV11-2 and TRBJ1-2, with D unclear. Trimming cost V 2 bases and J 5 bases, with 3 bases left between them. CDR3 length: 11 amino acids. Germline V CDR1 and CDR2: SGHAT, FQNNGV. CDR3 sequence: CASSLTYGYTF. The DNA of the CDR3 is TGTGCCAGCAGCTTAACTTATGGCTACACCTTC.

This chain uses TRBV5-1 with TRBJ1-2; D is uncertain. Trimming left V 0 bases short and J 4 bases short, with 10 bases between. The CDR3 is 14 residues long. The germline gives CDR1 SGHRS, CDR2 YFSETQ. The DNA of the CDR3 is TGCGCCAGCAGCTTGGAAGGCAGTCTCTATGGCTACACCTTC. Protein product: CASSLEGSLYGYTF.

This clone was seen just once. The chain links TRBV28 to TRBJ1-2; 10 nucleotides line up with TRBD1. Unmatched junction bases numbered 10, after V lost 5 bases and J lost 4 bases. From germline, CDR1 is MDHEN and CDR2 SYDVKM. CDR3 size: 16 residues. CDR3 bases: TGTGCCAGCAGTCAGGGGACAGGGGCCCAATTCTATGGCTACACCTTC. It specifies CASSQGTGAQFYGYTF.

The chain carries TRBV9 and TRBJ1-5; D not certain. Trimming shortened V by 4 bases and J by 6 bases, and 14 bases separated the two germline ends. The CDR3 is made up of 14 amino acids. Germline V CDR1 and CDR2: SGDLS, YYNGEE. The CDR3 protein is CASSPRQVGQPQHF. CDR3 in DNA: TGTGCCAGCAGCCCTCGACAAGTAGGTCAGCCCCAGCATTTT.

CDR3 protein: CASSPLGGIRETQYF. The CDR3 DNA is TGCGCCAGCAGCCCCCTCGGGGGGATAAGGGAGACCCAGTACTTC. The J gene is TRBJ2-5, the V gene TRBV5-1, with TRBD2 matching 7 bases. There are 15 residues in the CDR3. Germline assignment: CDR1 SGHRS and CDR2 YFSETQ. The V and J ends lost 4 bases and 5 bases, in that order; junction bases with no gene match: 11.

CDR3 sequence (DNA): TGTGCCAGCAGTGACTCCGGGACCCCAATCCACTTT. Protein: CASSDSGTPIHF. J is TRBJ1-6 and V is TRBV28; tentatively, D is TRBD1 (5 bases). Germline V gives CDR1 MDHEN, CDR2 SYDVKM. The CDR3 length is 12 residues. The V gene lost 5 bases and the J gene lost 17 bases, with 16 bases spanning the gap.

The chain recombines TRBV10-1 with TRBJ2-3; a weak D match, TRBD1 (5 bases). Trimming left V 5 bases short and J 6 bases short, with 15 bases between. The germline CDR1 and CDR2 sequences are WNHNN and SYGVQD (reference sequence). There are 14 residues in the CDR3. CDR3 bases: TGCGCCAGCAGTAACGACAGAACCGAGGATACGCAGTATTTT. Protein: CASSNDRTEDTQYF.

This sequence joins TRBV7-3 and TRBJ2-3, with D possibly being TRBD1 or TRBD2 (6 bases each). From germline, CDR1 is SGHTA and CDR2 FQGTGA. The V gene lost 0 bases and the J gene lost 1 base, with 11 bases spanning the gap. This CDR3 comprises 16 residues. CDR3 sequence (DNA): TGTGCCAGCAGCTTAACGGACGGGGGCGGCACAGATACGCAGTATTTT. It specifies CASSLTDGGGTDTQYF.

This clone has a single count. The CDR3, as DNA: TGTGCCAGCTCACCCTCGGGACAGCCGAACACTGAAGCTTTCTTT. Amino acid sequence: CASSPSGQPNTEAFF. The chain has TRBV18 and TRBJ1-1; 7 bases fit TRBD1. With V trimmed by 3 bases and J by 1 base, 5 bases remained unmatched. The CDR3 length is 15 residues. The germline gives CDR1 KGHSH, CDR2 LQKENI. Filled out from reference TRBV18 and TRBJ1-1, the complete variable domain reads NAGVMQNPRHLVRRRGQEARLRCSPMKGHSHVYWYRQLPEEGLKFMVYLQKENIIDESGMPKERFSAEFPKEGPSILRIQQVVRGDSAAYFCASSPSGQPNTEAFFGQGTRLTVV.

The chain carries TRBV27 and TRBJ2-2; D gene uncertain. This CDR3 is 14 amino acids long. The V gene's germline CDR1 is MNHEY and CDR2 SMNVEV (reference sequence). V lost 2 bases and J 2 bases, leaving 6 bases between the germline ends. CDR3 nucleotides: TGTGCCAGCAGTTTAGGGCCAAACACCGGGGAGCTGTTTTTT. Its protein product is CASSLGPNTGELFF.

The CDR3 DNA is TGTGCCAGCGGATCAGATAGCAATCAGCCCCAGCATTTT. Residues: CASGSDSNQPQHF. The genes are TRBV28 and TRBJ1-5; D gene unclear. V dropped 8 bases and J dropped 0 bases, with 8 bases sitting between them. The CDR3 extends over 13 amino acids. From germline, CDR1 is MDHEN and CDR2 SYDVKM.

The chain recombines TRBV3-1 (or the pseudogene TRBV3-2) with TRBJ1-1; TRBD1 aligns across 7 bases. The CDR3 sequence is 15 residues long. Losses at the gene ends were 4 bases for V and 0 bases for J; bases not matched to a gene: 5. Germline V gives CDR1 LGHDT, CDR2 YNNKEL (reference sequence). CDR3 sequence (DNA): TGTGCCAGCAGCCGGGACAGAGCTTTGAACACTGAAGCTTTCTTT. Protein sequence: CASSRDRALNTEAFF.

The J gene is TRBJ1-2, the V gene TRBV5-1, with D unclear. V gave up 0 bases and J gave up 3 bases, with 9 bases separating them. The germline gives CDR1 SGHRS, CDR2 YFSETQ. The length of the CDR3 is 14 residues. In DNA form, the CDR3 reads TGCGCCAGCAGCTTGGCTGGACTATACTATGGCTACACCTTC. Translating it yields CASSLAGLYYGYTF.

This clone showed up just once. The chain is built from TRBV28 and TRBJ1-3; a possible D gene is TRBD1 (5 bases). V dropped 6 bases and J dropped 0 bases, with 9 bases sitting between them. The CDR3 loop spans 14 amino acids. Per the germline V gene, CDR1 is MDHEN and CDR2 is SYDVKM. The CDR3 coding sequence is TGTGCCAGCAGGAGAGGGGTCTCTGGAAACACCATATATTTT. Translation: CASRRGVSGNTIYF. Full variable domain (missing parts from reference TRBV28 and TRBJ1-3): DVKVTQSSRYLVKRTGEKVFLECVQDMDHENMFWYRQDPGLGLRLIYFSYDVKMKEKGDIPEGYSVSREKKERFSLILESASTNQTSMYLCASRRGVSGNTIYFGEGSWLTVV.

This sequence joins TRBV19 and TRBJ1-3, with D possibly matching TRBD1 (6 bases). Germline V gives CDR1 LNHDA, CDR2 SQIVND (reference sequence). Trimming pared 6 bases from V and 0 bases from J, leaving 12 bases between. The CDR3 extends over 15 amino acids. The CDR3, as DNA: TGTGCCAGTAGCCCACAGGGCTCCTCTGGAAACACCATATATTTT. Protein: CASSPQGSSGNTIYF.

The chain employs TRBV24-1 and TRBJ2-1, with 7 positions matching TRBD1. Trimming took 5 bases from V and 7 from J; bases not matched to a gene: 16. The CDR3 covers 17 residues. Germline V gene data show CDR1 as KGHDR and CDR2 as SFDVKD. The CDR3 reads CATSGSTGQGVGNEQFF. In nucleotides, the CDR3 is TGTGCCACCAGTGGCTCAACGGGGCAGGGGGTAGGGAATGAGCAGTTCTTC.

The J gene is TRBJ1-6, the V gene TRBV5-5; a weak D match, TRBD1 (6 bases). This CDR3 comprises 15 residues. Germline assignment: CDR1 SGHKS and CDR2 YYEKEE (reference sequence). The V end was cut by 4 bases, the J end by 9 bases, with 17 bases between. CDR3: CASSLEGQGSSPLHF. CDR3 nucleotides: TGTGCCAGCAGCCTAGAGGGACAAGGAAGTTCACCCCTCCACTTT.

The rearrangement uses TRBV18 and TRBJ2-2; 8 nucleotides match TRBD1. Trimming cost V 4 bases and J 1 base; bases outside gene matches: 2. The CDR3 has 15 amino acids. In germline, CDR1 is KGHSH, CDR2 LQKENI. In DNA form, the CDR3 reads TGTGCCAGCTCACTGGGGACAGGGAACACCGGGGAGCTGTTTTTT. Amino acids: CASSLGTGNTGELFF.

CDR3 DNA: TGTGCCATCAGGGCCGGGACAGGGGGAGTGAGGGATAATTCACCCCTCCACTTT. It is translated as CAIRAGTGGVRDNSPLHF. The genes are TRBV10-3 and TRBJ1-6, with 11 bases identical to TRBD1. The CDR3 contains 18 residues. The germline V gene has CDR1 ENHRY and CDR2 SYGVKD. Germline trimming cut 6 bases from V and 5 bases from J; bases unmatched to any gene: 12.

The chain is built from TRBV5-6 and TRBJ1-2, with D maybe TRBD1 (5 bases). CDR3 size: 14 residues. From germline, CDR1 is SGHDT and CDR2 YYEEEE. Deletions cut 0 bases from V and 2 bases from J, with 8 bases between. CDR3 nucleotides: TGTGCCAGCAGCTTGGTCCAGGGCAACTATGGCTACACCTTC. This gives the protein CASSLVQGNYGYTF. Based on the CDR3 plus reference TRBV5-6 and TRBJ1-2, the full variable domain is DAGVTQSPTHLIKTRGQQVTLRCSPKSGHDTVSWYQQALGQGPQFIFQYYEEEERQRGNFPDRFSGHQFPNYSSELNVNALLLGDSALYLCASSLVQGNYGYTFGSGTRLTVV.

The chain employs TRBV6-5 and TRBJ1-3; maybe TRBD1 (5 bases). This CDR3 has 14 amino acids. Trimming pared 7 bases from V and 0 bases from J, leaving 10 bases between. Germline V gene sequence: CDR1 MNHEY, CDR2 SVGAGI. The CDR3 sequence is CASKGDNSGNTIYF. CDR3 DNA sequence: TGTGCCAGCAAAGGGGATAACTCTGGAAACACCATATATTTT.

The CDR3 region is CASSQGIYMAGLTDTQYF. Written as DNA, the CDR3 is TGTGCCAGCAGCCAAGGGATTTATATGGCAGGGTTAACAGATACGCAGTATTTT. The genes are TRBV14 and TRBJ2-3, with D perhaps matching TRBD1 (5 bases). The CDR3 spans 18 residues. The germline CDR1 and CDR2 sequences are SGHDN and FVKESK. With 1 base removed from V and 3 bases from J, the gap between germline ends came to 20 bases.

The chain is built from TRBV24-1 and TRBJ1-5; possibly TRBD1 for D (6 bases). The germline gives CDR1 KGHDR, CDR2 SFDVKD. Trimming left V 7 bases short and J 6 bases short, with 15 bases between. The CDR3 has 14 amino acids. Here the CDR3 DNA reads TGTGCCACCAGAACGGGACATAGGCCTCAGCCCCAGCATTTT. It encodes CATRTGHRPQPQHF.

This sequence joins TRBV15 and TRBJ1-3, with D possibly being TRBD1 (5 bases). The V gene's germline CDR1 is LNHNV and CDR2 YYDKDF (reference sequence). V lost 0 bases and J lost 2, with 11 bases in between. There are 16 residues in the CDR3. The CDR3 protein is CATSRDWGGTGNTIYF. The CDR3 coding sequence is TGTGCCACCAGCAGAGATTGGGGGGGGACTGGAAACACCATATATTTT.

The table lists this clone with a count of one. The genes are TRBV3-1 (or the pseudogene TRBV3-2) and TRBJ1-2; TRBD1 aligns across 10 bases. The J segment lost 2 bases and the V segment lost 1 base, leaving 1 base of the junction unmatched. Germline assignment: CDR1 LGHDT and CDR2 YNNKEL (reference sequence). The CDR3 is 15 residues long. CDR3 region: CASSQADRGNYGYTF. The CDR3 DNA reads as TGTGCCAGCAGCCAAGCGGACAGGGGGAACTATGGCTACACCTTC.